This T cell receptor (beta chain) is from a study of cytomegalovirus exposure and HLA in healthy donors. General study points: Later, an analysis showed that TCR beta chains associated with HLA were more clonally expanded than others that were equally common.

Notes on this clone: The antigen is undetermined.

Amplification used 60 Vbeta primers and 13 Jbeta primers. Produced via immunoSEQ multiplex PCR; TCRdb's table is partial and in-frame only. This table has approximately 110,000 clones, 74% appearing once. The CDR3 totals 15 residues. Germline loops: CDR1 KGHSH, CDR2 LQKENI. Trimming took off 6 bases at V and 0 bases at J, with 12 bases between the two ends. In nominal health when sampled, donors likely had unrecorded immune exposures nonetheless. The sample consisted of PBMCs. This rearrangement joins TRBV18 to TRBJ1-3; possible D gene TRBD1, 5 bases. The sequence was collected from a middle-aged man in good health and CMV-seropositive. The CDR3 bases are TGTGCCAGCTCTACGACAGCGAGCTCTGGAAACACCATATATTTT. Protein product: CASSTTASSGNTIYF.